A single sample gave rise to the 20 T cell receptor beta chains below, sequenced in a study of human T cells and chemical hapten exposure. One entry per CDR3 protein, called by TCRdb with MiXCR from the 5' RACE reads. Among around 100,000 distinct CDR3 sequences listed, 19% were seen once. The starting material, unfractionated whole blood, was used for total RNA extraction. Every receptor here comes from a human donor in good health.

CDR3 amino acids: CASSAFGLAVRTDTQYF. CDR3 nucleotide sequence: TGTGCCAGCAGTGCATTCGGACTAGCGGTACGCACAGATACGCAGTATTTT. The V and J genes are TRBV2 and TRBJ2-3; 10 bases are shared with TRBD2. Trimming at V came to 4 bases and at J to 1 base, leaving 8 bases not matched to a gene. The germline CDR1 and CDR2 sequences are SNHLY and FYNNEI. This CDR3 has 17 amino acids. The variable domain in full, completed from reference TRBV2 and TRBJ2-3, reads EPEVTQTPSHQVTQMGQEVILRCVPISNHLYFYWYRQILGQKVEFLVSFYNNEISEKSEIFDDQFSVERPDGSNFTLKIRSTKLEDSAMYFCASSAFGLAVRTDTQYFGPGTRLTVL.

This clonotype was picked up a small number of times. The rearrangement uses TRBV10-3 and TRBJ2-3; 9 positions match TRBD2. Germline trimming cut 10 bases from V and 5 bases from J; bases unmatched to any gene: 10. Germline CDR1 and CDR2: ENHRY and SYGVKD. This CDR3 region has 14 residues. This CDR3 is CATRGGRARDTQYF. In DNA, the CDR3 is TGTGCCACACGGGGCGGGAGGGCCAGAGATACGCAGTATTTT.

This clonotype was observed a handful of times. This sequence joins TRBV28 and TRBJ1-1; D gene uncertain. Germline-derived CDR1 and CDR2 are MDHEN and SYDVKM. Trimming cost V 3 bases and J 1 base, with 6 bases left between them. CDR3 length: 13 residues. DNA of the CDR3: TGTGCCAGCAGTTTCGGGTGGAACACTGAAGCTTTCTTT. Protein: CASSFGWNTEAFF.

This clonotype has more than one count but fewer than ten. This chain joins TRBV7-9 and TRBJ2-3, with 8 bases aligning to TRBD2. The germline CDR1 and CDR2 sequences are SEHNR and FQNEAQ (reference sequence). With 1 base clipped from V and 4 bases from J, the junction kept 4 bases outside the gene matches. This CDR3 comprises 15 residues. The CDR3 loop reads CASSLDGRGSDTQYF. The CDR3 coding sequence is TGTGCCAGCAGCTTAGACGGGAGGGGTTCAGATACGCAGTATTTT.

This clonotype has just a few counts. This chain's CDR3 is CASSSRTSGVPDTQYF. Written as DNA, the CDR3 is TGTGCCAGCAGCTCCCGGACTAGCGGGGTCCCAGATACGCAGTATTTT. The chain couples TRBV5-6 to TRBJ2-3; 12 bases are shared with TRBD2. Per germline, CDR1 SGHDT and CDR2 YYEEEE. Losses at the gene ends were 3 bases for V and 4 bases for J; bases not matched to a gene: 6. There are 16 residues in the CDR3.

This clonotype has only a few counts. The rearrangement links TRBV4-2 to TRBJ2-1; D is possibly TRBD2 (6 bases). The CDR3 is 14 residues long. Trimming shortened V by 3 bases and J by 10 bases, and 16 bases separated the two germline ends. Germline CDR1 is LGHNA and CDR2 is YNFKEQ. CDR3 DNA: TGTGCCAGCAGCCAGGAATCCTCTAGCGCCGAGCAGTTCTTC. Residues: CASSQESSSAEQFF.

This clonotype has a handful of counts. The chain carries TRBV7-2 and TRBJ2-5, with TRBD1 matching over 9 bases. CDR3 length: 15 amino acids. With V trimmed by 3 bases and J by 2 bases, 4 bases remained unmatched. CDR1 SGHTA and CDR2 FQGNSA come from the germline V gene. CDR3 sequence (DNA): TGTGCCAGCAGCTTGGGGACAGGGCGACAAGAGACCCAGTACTTC. The encoded protein is CASSLGTGRQETQYF.

This clonotype was counted only a few times. V usage is TRBV7-3 and J usage is TRBJ2-4, with D maybe TRBD1 (6 bases). This CDR3 is 13 amino acids long. The germline V gene has CDR1 SGHTA and CDR2 FQGTGA. Trimming left V 1 base short and J 8 bases short, with 9 bases between. CDR3 protein: CASSLNRADIQYF. CDR3 nucleotides: TGTGCCAGCAGCTTAAACAGGGCGGACATTCAGTACTTC.

CDR3 amino acids: CATSDQSRDSNSYGYTF. CDR3 sequence (DNA): TGTGCCACCAGTGATCAAAGTCGGGACTCCAACTCCTATGGCTACACCTTC. The J gene is TRBJ1-2, the V gene TRBV24-1; the D gene is possibly TRBD1 (5 bases). CDR1 KGHDR and CDR2 SFDVKD come from the germline V gene. Trimming took off 3 bases at V and 4 bases at J, with 20 bases between the two ends. CDR3 size: 17 residues.

This clonotype has at least ten counts. The chain joins TRBV12-3 or TRBV12-4 to TRBJ2-3, with a possible D match to TRBD2 (7 bases). The CDR3 extends over 15 amino acids. Trimming took 5 bases from V and 3 from J, leaving 15 bases between them. The CDR3 sequence is CASSPSGRGTDTQYF. DNA for the CDR3: TGTGCCAGCAGTCCTAGCGGAAGGGGGACAGATACGCAGTATTTT.

The J gene is TRBJ2-7, the V gene TRBV27, with 8 bases fitting TRBD2. With V trimmed by 7 bases and J by 0 bases, 8 bases remained unmatched. This CDR3 contains 15 residues. Germline V gene sequence: CDR1 MNHEY, CDR2 SMNVEV (reference sequence). This CDR3 reads CASTSSGKDSYEQYF. The CDR3 region has the DNA TGTGCCAGCACCAGTAGCGGGAAGGACTCCTACGAGCAGTACTTC.

The chain joins TRBV28 to TRBJ1-2; D uncertain. There are 13 residues in the CDR3. Germline CDR1 and CDR2: MDHEN and SYDVKM. V was trimmed by 8 bases and J by 5 bases, leaving 15 bases between them. CDR3 coding DNA: TGTGCCAGCGCCTGGCCCCCGGGGTATGGCTACACCTTC. This encodes CASAWPPGYGYTF.

As to this clonotype: Germline is not matched at one junction end, which may reflect a read error. The J gene is TRBJ1-1, the V gene TRBV28; no definite D call. Germline V CDR1 and CDR2: MDHEN, SYDVKM. This CDR3 contains 14 residues. This chain's CDR3 is CASSFGRVNTEAIF. CDR3 bases: TGTGCCAGCAGTTTCGGGAGAGTGAACACTGAAGCTATCTTT. The full variable domain, with the rest looked up from reference TRBV28 and TRBJ1-1, is DVKVTQSSRYLVKRTGEKVFLECVQDMDHENMFWYRQDPGLGLRLIYFSYDVKMKEKGDIPEGYSVSREKKERFSLILESASTNQTSMYLCASSFGRVNTEAIFGQGTRLTVV.

This clonotype has only a few counts. The CDR3 DNA is TGCAGTGCTAGTAGGGAAGGGCGCGAGCAGTACTTC. Residues: CSASREGREQYF. The J gene is TRBJ2-7, the V gene TRBV20-1; D gene ambiguous. Germline lookup yields CDR1 DFQATT and CDR2 SNEGSKA (reference sequence). This CDR3 is 12 amino acids long. The germline V and J ends were trimmed by 3 bases and 6 bases, with 12 bases remaining between them.

The gene calls are TRBV5-1 and TRBJ2-7; no clear D. The length of the CDR3 is 14 residues. Germline-derived CDR1 and CDR2 are SGHRS and YFSETQ. Trimming removed 3 bases at V and 2 bases at J, with 12 bases between. As DNA, the CDR3 is TGCGCCAGCAGCTCCACAGTGAATACCTACGAGCAGTACTTC. It is translated as CASSSTVNTYEQYF.

The chain has TRBV18 and TRBJ2-3; D is perhaps TRBD1 (5 bases). Trimming took 3 bases from V and 5 from J, leaving 12 bases between them. This CDR3 comprises 14 residues. In germline, CDR1 is KGHSH, CDR2 LQKENI. CDR3 DNA: TGTGCCAGCTCACCGACAGAAGGAGTAGATACGCAGTATTTT. Protein: CASSPTEGVDTQYF.

This clonotype was detected only a few times. The rearrangement uses TRBV21-1 and TRBJ2-6; the table calls TRBD2, which could not be checked here. TRBV21-1 constitutes a pseudogene. This CDR3 spans 17 amino acids. CDR3 in amino acids: CASRSGEGPSGANVLTF. The CDR3, as DNA: TGTGCCAGCAGGTCAGGGGAGGGCCCCTCTGGGGCCAACGTCCTGACTTTC.

This clonotype was detected many times. The chain is built from TRBV11-1 and TRBJ2-1; D is possibly TRBD2 (5 bases). In germline, CDR1 is SGHAT, CDR2 FQDESV (reference sequence). The CDR3 is 14 amino acids. Trimming stripped 3 bases from V and 8 bases from J, with 14 bases between. CDR3 sequence: CASSFKRELDEQFF. As DNA, the CDR3 is TGTGCCAGCAGCTTTAAGAGGGAGCTCGATGAGCAGTTCTTC.

The chain uses TRBV20-1 and TRBJ1-1; D ambiguous. V was clipped by 4 bases and J by 4 bases, with 7 bases between them. Per germline, CDR1 DFQATT and CDR2 SNEGSKA (reference sequence). CDR3 length equals 11 residues. The CDR3 loop is CSAISGTEAFF. DNA for the CDR3: TGCAGTGCTATCTCAGGCACTGAAGCTTTCTTT.

The V call is TRBV12-3 or TRBV12-4, the J call TRBJ1-1; D unresolved. The CDR3 covers 14 residues. V lost 6 bases and J lost 1, with 12 bases in between. CDR3 region: CASSLGLSNTEAFF. CDR3 coding DNA: TGTGCCAGCAGCCTCGGACTTTCGAACACTGAAGCTTTCTTT.